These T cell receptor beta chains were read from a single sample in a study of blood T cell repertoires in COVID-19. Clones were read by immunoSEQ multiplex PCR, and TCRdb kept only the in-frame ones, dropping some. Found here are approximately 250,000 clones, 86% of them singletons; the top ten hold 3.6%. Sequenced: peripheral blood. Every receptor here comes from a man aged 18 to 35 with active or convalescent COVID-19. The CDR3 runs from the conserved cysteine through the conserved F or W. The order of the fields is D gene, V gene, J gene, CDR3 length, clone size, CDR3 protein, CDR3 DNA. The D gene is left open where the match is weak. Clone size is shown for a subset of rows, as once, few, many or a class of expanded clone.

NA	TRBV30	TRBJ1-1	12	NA	CAWRGVGTEAFF	TGTGCCTGGAGGGGAGTTGGGACTGAAGCTTTCTTT
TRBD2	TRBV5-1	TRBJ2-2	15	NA	CASSLGTSGTGELFF	TGCGCCAGCAGCTTGGGGACTAGCGGGACCGGGGAGCTGTTTTTT
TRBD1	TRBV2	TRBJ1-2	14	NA	CASSEQGPNYGYTF	TGTGCCAGCAGCGAACAGGGGCCTAACTATGGCTACACCTTC
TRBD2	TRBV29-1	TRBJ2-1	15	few	CSVEGLAGVGNEQFF	TGCAGCGTTGAAGGACTAGCGGGAGTCGGCAATGAGCAGTTCTTC
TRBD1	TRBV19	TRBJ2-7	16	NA	CASSKESGTGAYEQYF	TGTGCCAGTAGCAAAGAATCCGGGACAGGGGCCTACGAGCAGTACTTC
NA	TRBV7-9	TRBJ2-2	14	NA	CASKEDSNTGELFF	TGTGCCAGCAAGGAGGACAGCAACACCGGGGAGCTGTTTTTT
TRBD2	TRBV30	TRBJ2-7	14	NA	CAWSVAGFSYEQYF	TGTGCCTGGAGTGTAGCGGGATTCTCCTACGAGCAGTACTTC
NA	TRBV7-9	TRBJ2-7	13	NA	CASSGTSLNEQYF	TGTGCCAGCAGCGGCACTAGTTTGAACGAGCAGTACTTC
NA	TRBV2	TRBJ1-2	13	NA	CASSDSRSYGYTF	TGTGCCAGCAGTGACTCCCGGAGCTATGGCTACACCTTC
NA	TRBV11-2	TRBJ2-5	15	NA	CASSARLEWQETQYF	TGTGCCAGCAGCGCCCGACTAGAGTGGCAAGAGACCCAGTACTTC
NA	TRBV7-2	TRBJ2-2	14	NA	CASSLDSGPGELFF	TGTGCCAGCAGCTTGGATTCAGGGCCCGGGGAGCTGTTTTTT
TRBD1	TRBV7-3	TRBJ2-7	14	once	CASSPPGQVYEQYF	TGTGCCAGCAGCCCCCCGGGACAGGTCTACGAGCAGTACTTC
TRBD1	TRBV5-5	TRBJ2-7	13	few	CASTRGQGYEQYF	TGTGCCAGCACAAGGGGACAGGGATACGAGCAGTACTTC
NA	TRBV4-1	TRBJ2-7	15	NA	CASSQGMGQLLTQYF	TGCGCCAGCAGCCAAGGAATGGGCCAGCTTCTTACGCAGTACTTC
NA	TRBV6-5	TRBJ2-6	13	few	CASRHSGANVLTF	TGTGCCAGCAGACACTCTGGGGCCAACGTCCTGACTTTC
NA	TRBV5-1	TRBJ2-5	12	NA	CASSLARETQYF	TGCGCCAGCAGCTTGGCTCGGGAGACCCAGTACTTC
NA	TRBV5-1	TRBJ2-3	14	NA	CASRWTTYTDTQYF	TGCGCCAGCAGATGGACAACATACACAGATACGCAGTATTTT
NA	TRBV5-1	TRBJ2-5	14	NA	CASSLGRDQETQYF	TGCGCCAGCAGCTTGGGGCGGGATCAAGAGACCCAGTACTTC
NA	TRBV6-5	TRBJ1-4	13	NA	CASNKGSNEKLFF	TGTGCCAGCAACAAGGGGTCTAATGAAAAACTGTTTTTT
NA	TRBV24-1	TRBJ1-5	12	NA	CATSDENQPQHF	TGTGCCACCAGTGATGAGAATCAGCCCCAGCATTTT
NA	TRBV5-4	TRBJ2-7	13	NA	CASSPGHPYEQYF	TGTGCCAGCAGCCCCGGACACCCCTACGAGCAGTACTTC
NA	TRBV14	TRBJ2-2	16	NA	CASSQISGMDLGELFF	TGTGCCAGCAGCCAGATTTCAGGGATGGATCTCGGGGAGCTGTTTTTT